Following are 18 T cell receptor beta chains from one sample sequenced in a study of neurological immune-mediated disorders. Specified time point: longitudinal time-point 1 (baseline). From the 5' RACE reads, TCRdb called clonotypes with MiXCR, one entry per CDR3 protein. This table has tens of thousands of distinct CDR3 sequences, roughly 13% appearing once. Sequenced material: PBMCs. The receptors were sampled from a female donor with HTLV-1-associated myelopathy (HAM/TSP).

The table lists this clonotype with many counts. The chain employs TRBV12-3 or TRBV12-4 and TRBJ2-7; possible D gene TRBD1, 5 bases. Trimming left V 1 base short and J 6 bases short, with 10 bases between. CDR3 length: 13 residues. As DNA, the CDR3 is TGTGCCAGCAGTTTAGACAGAAGGGGCGAGCAGTACTTC. The encoded protein is CASSLDRRGEQYF.

This clonotype appeared many times. The chain employs TRBV12-3 or TRBV12-4 and TRBJ1-1, with D maybe TRBD1 (5 bases). This CDR3 is 14 amino acids long. The germline V and J ends were trimmed by 2 bases and 3 bases, with 10 bases remaining between them. CDR3 DNA: TGTGCCAGCAGTTTACCCGGGACCTACACTGAAGCTTTCTTT. Protein product: CASSLPGTYTEAFF.

This clonotype was found many times. The chain is built from TRBV7-9 and TRBJ1-1; no clear D. This CDR3 is built from 14 residues. V lost 5 bases, J lost 4 bases, and 14 bases lay in between. Per the germline V gene, CDR1 is SEHNR and CDR2 is FQNEAQ (reference sequence). The CDR3 DNA reads as TGTGCCAGCAGCCCACGTCAACAGAGCACTGAAGCTTTCTTT. Encoded protein: CASSPRQQSTEAFF.

This clonotype has ten or more counts. The chain combines TRBV5-1 with TRBJ2-5; unclear D gene. The CDR3 has 14 residues. From germline, CDR1 is SGHRS and CDR2 YFSETQ. V was pared by 0 bases and J by 1 base, with 7 bases between. In nucleotides, the CDR3 is TGCGCCAGCAGCTTGGTTAGTAGCCAAGAGACCCAGTACTTC. Amino acid sequence: CASSLVSSQETQYF.

There are many counts of this clonotype. The chain couples TRBV5-1 to TRBJ2-1; D gene ambiguous. CDR1 is SGHRS and CDR2 is YFSETQ in the germline V gene. The CDR3 loop spans 15 amino acids. Deletions cut 2 bases from V and 0 bases from J, with 9 bases between. The CDR3 loop is CASSFNTGSYNEQFF. The CDR3 DNA sequence: TGCGCCAGCAGCTTTAACACGGGCTCCTACAATGAGCAGTTCTTC.

The table lists this clonotype with many counts. V usage is TRBV7-2 and J usage is TRBJ2-1; a weak D match, TRBD1 (5 bases). Germline assignment: CDR1 SGHTA and CDR2 FQGNSA. The CDR3 is 15 amino acids. The ends were cut back, 3 bases at V and 2 bases at J, with 11 bases in the middle. The CDR3 protein is CASSFGRATYNEQFF. In DNA form, the CDR3 reads TGTGCCAGCAGCTTTGGCAGGGCGACCTACAATGAGCAGTTCTTC.

This clonotype appeared many times. V gene TRBV2 combines with J gene TRBJ1-1; D perhaps matches TRBD1 (6 bases). Germline values: CDR1 SNHLY, CDR2 FYNNEI. This CDR3 has 15 residues. Trimming removed 6 bases at V and 0 bases at J, with 14 bases between. The CDR3 region is CASSLGQLMNTEAFF. CDR3 in DNA: TGTGCCAGCAGCCTTGGACAGTTAATGAACACTGAAGCTTTCTTT.

This clonotype was detected many times. This rearrangement joins TRBV12-3 or TRBV12-4 to TRBJ2-6; D is unresolved. This CDR3 region has 16 residues. Trimming pared 0 bases from V and 0 bases from J, leaving 6 bases between. For the CDR3, the DNA is TGTGCCAGCAGTTTAGCGCTCAGCTCTGGGGCCAACGTCCTGACTTTC. Protein sequence: CASSLALSSGANVLTF.

The chain joins TRBV10-1 to TRBJ2-7; 7 bases are a match to TRBD2. CDR1 WNHNN and CDR2 SYGVQD come from the germline V gene (reference sequence). The ends lost 5 bases at V and 7 bases at J; junction bases unmatched: 11. CDR3 length equals 14 residues. The CDR3 sequence is CASSFEGTGGEQYF. The CDR3 region has the DNA TGCGCCAGCAGTTTCGAGGGAACGGGGGGAGAGCAGTACTTC.

A remark on this clonotype: At one end, the junction sequence differs from germline, possibly due to a read error. This chain connects TRBV28 to TRBJ2-7, with D hard to call. Germline CDR1 MDHEN, CDR2 SYDVKM. This CDR3 spans 12 amino acids. CDR3 in DNA: TGTGTCAGCAGTTTATTAGACGGACGGCGTTACTTC. Translating it yields CVSSLLDGRRYF. Full variable domain (missing parts from reference TRBV28 and TRBJ2-7): DVKVTQSSRYLVKRTGEKVFLECVQDMDHENMFWYRQDPGLGLRLIYFSYDVKMKEKGDIPEGYSVSREKKERFSLILESASTNQTSMYLCVSSLLDGRRYFGPGTRLTVT.

This clonotype showed up many times. The rearrangement uses TRBV29-1 and TRBJ1-2; D gene uncertain. This CDR3 has 11 amino acids. The germline V and J ends were trimmed by 5 bases and 7 bases, with 11 bases remaining between them. The germline V gene encodes CDR1 SQVTM and CDR2 ANQGSEA. The CDR3 sequence is CSVTGSGGYTF. Written as DNA, the CDR3 is TGCAGCGTTACGGGATCGGGTGGCTACACCTTC.

This clonotype was seen at least ten times. The CDR3 DNA sequence: TGTGCCAGCAGTTTTTGGGCGGGACTAGCGGGGGGTATTCAGTACTTC. Translated, it gives CASSFWAGLAGGIQYF. The chain couples TRBV27 to TRBJ2-4; 15 bases are a match to TRBD2. Looked up from germline, CDR1 is MNHEY and CDR2 is SMNVEV (reference sequence). Trimming removed 3 bases from V and 10 bases from J; junction bases left unmatched: 7. The CDR3 loop spans 16 amino acids.

This clonotype was observed many times. The J gene is TRBJ2-1, the V gene TRBV12-3 or TRBV12-4; 14 nucleotides align to TRBD2. Trimming removed 5 bases from V and 5 bases from J; junction bases left unmatched: 5. This CDR3 spans 16 amino acids. The CDR3 DNA is TGTGCCAGCAGTGCTGGACTAGCGGGGGGACACAATGAGCAGTTCTTC. Encoded protein: CASSAGLAGGHNEQFF.

This clonotype was found many times. V is TRBV7-2 and J is TRBJ2-5; 10 bases are a match to TRBD2. Germline CDR1 and CDR2: SGHTA and FQGNSA. V shed 1 base and J 4 bases; nucleotides not matched to a gene: 6. The length of the CDR3 is 16 residues. The CDR3 region has the DNA TGTGCCAGCAGCTTAGGCAGCGGGGGGGCGGGAGAGACCCAGTACTTC. Amino acids: CASSLGSGGAGETQYF.

This clonotype was recorded many times. The V gene is TRBV27, the J gene TRBJ2-7; D is unresolved. This CDR3 spans 14 amino acids. V was shortened by 4 bases and J by 3 bases, with 13 bases between the two germline ends. Looked up from germline, CDR1 is MNHEY and CDR2 is SMNVEV (reference sequence). This chain's CDR3 is CASSSRTDDYEQYF. For the CDR3, the DNA is TGTGCCAGCAGTTCTCGGACGGATGACTACGAGCAGTACTTC.

This clonotype was detected ten times or more. The gene calls are TRBV10-3 and TRBJ2-2; unclear D gene. The CDR3 spans 14 residues. Per germline, CDR1 ENHRY and CDR2 SYGVKD. The V gene lost 2 bases and the J gene lost 0 bases, with 4 bases spanning the gap. The CDR3 is CAISEKANTGELFF. CDR3 bases: TGTGCCATCAGTGAGAAAGCGAACACCGGGGAGCTGTTTTTT.

This clonotype appeared many times. This rearrangement joins TRBV7-9 to TRBJ2-7, with 9 bases fitting TRBD1. The ends lost 1 base at V and 5 bases at J; junction bases unmatched: 9. The CDR3 sequence is 16 residues long. Germline V lookup: CDR1 SEHNR, CDR2 FQNEAQ (reference sequence). The CDR3 is CASSLVRGTGQHEQYF. DNA of the CDR3: TGTGCCAGCAGCTTAGTCAGGGGGACAGGGCAGCACGAGCAGTACTTC.

The chain joins TRBV15 to TRBJ1-1; D might be TRBD1 (6 bases). Germline V gives CDR1 LNHNV, CDR2 YYDKDF (reference sequence). With 8 bases removed from V and 2 bases from J, the gap between germline ends came to 12 bases. The CDR3 runs to 13 residues. The CDR3 nucleotides are TGTGCCACCGCCTGGGGGCCTAACACTGAAGCTTTCTTT. Amino acids: CATAWGPNTEAFF.